The 9 T cell receptor beta chains below come from one sample, sequenced in a study of cytomegalovirus exposure and HLA in healthy donors. Primers for the PCR totalled 60 Vbeta and 13 Jbeta. Profiling relied on immunoSEQ multiplex PCR, and the TCRdb table lists in-frame clones only, not all of them. Of approximately 200,000 clones in the sample, 80% to 85% were seen once. Sequencing was carried out using PBMCs. The receptors originated from a boy younger than 18 in good health and CMV-seronegative.

The V and J genes are TRBV5-4 and TRBJ1-1, with 7 bases that match TRBD1. V was pared by 2 bases and J by 0 bases, with 10 bases of the junction left unmatched. Germline CDR1 is SGHNT and CDR2 is YYREEE (reference sequence). CDR3 length equals 17 residues. CDR3 in DNA: TGTGCCAGCAGCTTATTGAGGACAGGAGCGATGAACACTGAAGCTTTCTTT. It specifies CASSLLRTGAMNTEAFF.

The CDR3 region is CASSLLTGGWADTQYF. The CDR3 DNA reads TGTGCCAGCAGCTTGTTAACAGGGGGTTGGGCAGATACGCAGTATTTT. The V gene is TRBV5-8, the J gene TRBJ2-3; 8 nucleotides agree with TRBD1. CDR1 is SGHTS, CDR2 YDEGEE, per germline. The J segment lost 4 bases and the V segment lost 1 base, leaving 8 bases of the junction unmatched. The CDR3 consists of 16 residues.

The chain uses TRBV19 and TRBJ1-1, with 11 bases aligning to TRBD1. Germline V gene lookup returns CDR1 LNHDA and CDR2 SQIVND (reference sequence). This CDR3 is 14 amino acids long. After removal of 3 bases from V and 11 bases from J, the junction contained 8 bases not matched to a gene. CDR3 sequence (DNA): TGTGCCAGTAGTATTGGACAGGGGGCTGGTATGGCTTTCTTT. It is translated as CASSIGQGAGMAFF.

This chain joins TRBV9 and TRBJ2-7; tentative D call: TRBD2 (6 bases). Trimming took 4 bases from V and 0 from J, leaving 14 bases between them. Germline CDR1 SGDLS, CDR2 YYNGEE. The CDR3 totals 15 residues. This chain's CDR3 is CASSISGSSSYEQYF. The CDR3 coding sequence is TGTGCCAGCAGCATTAGCGGTTCCAGCTCCTACGAGCAGTACTTC.

This rearrangement joins TRBV5-1 to TRBJ1-1; TRBD1 might be the D (5 bases). This CDR3 spans 16 amino acids. V was trimmed by 3 bases and J by 3 bases, leaving 18 bases between them. Germline V gives CDR1 SGHRS, CDR2 YFSETQ. As DNA, the CDR3 is TGCGCCAGCAGCTCCGGGTCCAGGGTCACGGACACTGAAGCTTTCTTT. Translation gives CASSSGSRVTDTEAFF.

The V gene is TRBV7-9, the J gene TRBJ2-1, with 14 bases fitting TRBD2. This CDR3 is built from 16 residues. Per the germline V gene, CDR1 is SEHNR and CDR2 is FQNEAQ (reference sequence). The V segment lost 5 bases and the J segment 7 bases; nucleotides outside the gene matches: 7. CDR3 sequence (DNA): TGTGCCAGCAGCCGACTAGCGGGAGGGCCCGGGAATGAGCAGTTCTTC. Its translation is CASSRLAGGPGNEQFF.

The rearrangement uses TRBV11-2 and TRBJ2-5, with D tentatively TRBD1 (5 bases). The germline V gene has CDR1 SGHAT and CDR2 FQNNGV. CDR3 size: 15 residues. The V gene lost 2 bases and the J gene lost 1 base, with 11 bases spanning the gap. The DNA for the CDR3 is TGTGCCAGCAGCTTACATATTAGGGGCCAAGAGACCCAGTACTTC. Translating it yields CASSLHIRGQETQYF.

Only one count was recorded for this clone. This rearrangement joins TRBV7-9 to TRBJ1-5; D is uncertain. The germline V gene has CDR1 SEHNR and CDR2 FQNEAQ (reference sequence). Trimming pared 1 base from V and 8 bases from J, leaving 6 bases between. The CDR3 extends over 12 amino acids. CDR3 protein: CASSLVREPQHF. The CDR3 DNA reads as TGTGCCAGCAGCTTAGTCCGGGAGCCCCAGCATTTT.

This clone has just one count. The chain uses TRBV27 and TRBJ2-1; no reliable D call. The CDR3 consists of 14 residues. CDR1 and CDR2 from the germline V gene are MNHEY and SMNVEV (reference sequence). V was trimmed by 3 bases and J by 0 bases, leaving 6 bases between them. CDR3 DNA: TGTGCCAGCAGTTTTAGTCGCTCCTACAATGAGCAGTTCTTC. Protein: CASSFSRSYNEQFF.